In its sample, the clone carrying this TCR beta chain was seen many times. The target antigen is unknown. This CDR3 region has 15 residues. Trimming cost V 0 bases and J 5 bases, with 13 bases left between them. The germline gives CDR1 SGHDN, CDR2 FVKESK. Unique molecular identifiers were affixed to single, distinct cDNA molecules. TCRdb reprocessed the 5' RACE reads with MiXCR, giving one entry per CDR3 protein. The sample includes 50,000 to 60,000 distinct CDR3 sequences, roughly 8.4% of them seen just once. This sample is drawn from a study of early T cells in non-severe SARS-CoV-2 infection. On the study more broadly: The authors sequenced bulk RNA from unsorted whole blood, leaving chains unpaired.

Study outcomes and limitations: VDJdb matching favored anti-spike CD8 responses, missing private and CD4 specificities.

The chain couples TRBV14 to TRBJ1-1; unclear D gene. The sequence came from an adult who was a healthcare worker with PCR-confirmed SARS-CoV-2 infection or an uninfected control (not recorded which). Source material: whole blood. CDR3 nucleotide sequence: TGTGCCAGCAGCCAAGATTATGGGAGTGGGACTGAAGCTTTCTTT. It specifies CASSQDYGSGTEAFF.